The 25 T cell receptor beta chains reported below all come from one sample, sequenced in a study of blood T cell repertoires in COVID-19. Sequencing used immunoSEQ multiplex PCR; TCRdb keeps in-frame clones, though not all of them. The table lists under 200,000 clones, about 83% of them singletons, with about a tenth in the top ten. Sequencing was performed on peripheral blood. These receptors all come from a woman aged 70-85 years with COVID-19, enrolled during active disease.

V is TRBV18 and J is TRBJ1-1; D remains unclear. V was trimmed by 5 bases and J by 1 base, leaving 8 bases between them. CDR1 is KGHSH, CDR2 LQKENI, per germline. The CDR3 is made up of 13 amino acids. The chain's CDR3 is CASSSQRNTEAFF. CDR3 in DNA: TGTGCCAGCTCATCACAGAGGAACACTGAAGCTTTCTTT.

The chain joins TRBV30 to TRBJ1-2, with D perhaps matching TRBD1 (6 bases). V was cut by 2 bases and J by 2 bases, with 9 bases left in between. The CDR3 is made up of 13 amino acids. Looked up from germline, CDR1 is GTSNPN and CDR2 is SVGIG (reference sequence). This chain's CDR3 is CAWSSQGNYGYTF. Written as DNA, the CDR3 is TGTGCCTGGAGTTCTCAGGGGAACTATGGCTACACCTTC.

There are a few counts of this clone. V is TRBV7-9 and J is TRBJ1-4; possibly TRBD1 for D (6 bases). The V gene's germline CDR1 is SEHNR and CDR2 FQNEAQ (reference sequence). V was clipped by 1 base and J by 8 bases, with 14 bases between them. The CDR3 is 15 amino acids. The CDR3 sequence: CASSLVPGAGEKLFF. Here the CDR3 DNA reads TGTGCCAGCAGCTTAGTACCAGGGGCCGGCGAAAAACTGTTTTTT.

This sequence joins TRBV3-1 (or the pseudogene TRBV3-2) and TRBJ2-4; TRBD1 agrees at 7 bases. This CDR3 region has 15 residues. J gave up 0 bases and V 5 bases, and 4 bases lay outside the gene matches. The germline gives CDR1 LGHDT, CDR2 YNNKEL (reference sequence). CDR3 loop: CASSYGTAAKNIQYF. CDR3 sequence (DNA): TGTGCCAGCAGCTACGGGACAGCAGCCAAAAACATTCAGTACTTC.

Comment on this clone: The same CDR3 is also encoded by other DNA sequences in this sample. The chain recombines TRBV15 with TRBJ1-5, with a possible D match to TRBD1 (5 bases). The ends were cut back, 2 bases at V and 2 bases at J, with 7 bases in the middle. Per the germline V gene, CDR1 is LNHNV and CDR2 is YYDKDF (reference sequence). CDR3 length: 14 amino acids. As DNA, the CDR3 is TGTGCCACCAGCAGACCGGGGGGCAATCAGCCCCAGCATTTT. Protein product: CATSRPGGNQPQHF.

The rearrangement uses TRBV2 and TRBJ1-2, with a possible D match to TRBD1 (6 bases). In germline, CDR1 is SNHLY, CDR2 FYNNEI. The CDR3 sequence is 16 residues long. Between the trimmed V and J ends, which lost 2 bases and 5 bases, there was a span of 18 bases. In DNA, the CDR3 is TGTGCCAGCAGTGAAAGGCAGGGGCTCTACCCTTATGGCTACACCTTC. Translating it yields CASSERQGLYPYGYTF.

CDR3 coding DNA: TGTGCCAGCAGCCTAACAGCTAGCGCCTATAATTCACCCCTCCACTTT. Translating gives CASSLTASAYNSPLHF. The chain couples TRBV7-2 to TRBJ1-6, with D unclear. Trimming took off 5 bases at V and 2 bases at J, with 13 bases between the two ends. Germline CDR1 reads SGHTA; CDR2 reads FQGNSA. This CDR3 contains 16 residues.

The chain combines TRBV15 with TRBJ1-4; 8 nucleotides line up with TRBD1. This CDR3 region has 15 residues. Germline V CDR1 and CDR2: LNHNV, YYDKDF (reference sequence). Trimming cost V 8 bases and J 1 base; bases outside gene matches: 6. CDR3 protein: CATHRGVVTNEKLFF. DNA of the CDR3: TGTGCCACCCACAGGGGGGTTGTAACTAATGAAAAACTGTTTTTT.

The chain joins TRBV4-1 to TRBJ2-3, with 10 bases aligning to TRBD2. The ends lost 1 base at V and 0 bases at J; junction bases unmatched: 10. CDR1 MGHRA and CDR2 YSYEKL come from the germline V gene. The CDR3 contains 19 residues. The CDR3 DNA is TGCGCCAGCAGCCAAGGGCTAGCGGGGGTCCACACTAGCACAGATACGCAGTATTTT. Translated, it gives CASSQGLAGVHTSTDTQYF.

V gene TRBV7-9 combines with J gene TRBJ2-4; 9 bases line up with TRBD1. With V trimmed by 1 base and J by 1 base, 8 bases remained unmatched. This CDR3 contains 18 residues. CDR1 and CDR2 from the germline V gene are SEHNR and FQNEAQ (reference sequence). The CDR3: CASSLGGTGTLAKNIQYF. In DNA, the CDR3 is TGTGCCAGCAGCTTAGGAGGGACAGGGACCCTCGCCAAAAACATTCAGTACTTC.

Regarding this clone: At one end the junction does not follow the germline gene, possibly because of a read error. V usage is TRBV7-9 and J usage is TRBJ2-5, with 7 bases fitting TRBD2. CDR3 size: 12 residues. The germline CDR1 and CDR2 sequences are SEHNR and FQNEAQ (reference sequence). The CDR3 nucleotides read TGTGCCAGCAGCTCTGGACGGACTAGTCTCGACTTC. It specifies CASSSGRTSLDF.

The chain has TRBV11-2 and TRBJ1-6; maybe TRBD1 (5 bases). The germline V and J ends were trimmed by 5 bases and 8 bases, with 10 bases remaining between them. There are 13 residues in the CDR3. Germline V CDR1 and CDR2: SGHAT, FQNNGV. The CDR3 DNA reads TGTGCCAGCAGCCCCGGGGGTGATTCACCCCTCCACTTT. Residues: CASSPGGDSPLHF. The complete variable domain, with remaining parts taken from reference TRBV11-2 and TRBJ1-6, reads EAGVAQSPRYKIIEKRQSVAFWCNPISGHATLYWYQQILGQGPKLLIQFQNNGVVDDSQLPKDRFSAERLKGVDSTLKIQPAKLEDSAVYLCASSPGGDSPLHFGNGTRLTVT.

V and J are TRBV29-1 and TRBJ2-3; 15 bases match TRBD2. This CDR3 has 16 residues. The germline CDR1 and CDR2 sequences are SQVTM and ANQGSEA. With 6 bases clipped from V and 6 bases from J, the junction kept 10 bases outside the gene matches. CDR3 in DNA: TGCAGCGTCAATTCGGGACTAGCGGGGGGTAGGGATACGCAGTATTTT. Amino acids: CSVNSGLAGGRDTQYF.

This clone was counted between two and nine times. CDR3 protein: CASSQRLNNQQPQHF. CDR3 in DNA: TGTGCCAGCAGCCAGCGGCTAAATAATCAGCAGCCCCAGCATTTT. The chain has TRBV3-1 (or the pseudogene TRBV3-2) and TRBJ1-5; no definite D call. Germline V gene lookup returns CDR1 LGHDT and CDR2 YNNKEL (reference sequence). Trimming removed 3 bases from V and 7 bases from J, with 16 bases in between. CDR3 length: 15 residues.

The J gene is TRBJ1-2, the V gene TRBV18; no firm D call. The CDR3 is 18 amino acids. Germline lookup yields CDR1 KGHSH and CDR2 LQKENI. With 3 bases removed from V and 4 bases from J, the gap between germline ends came to 24 bases. This chain's CDR3 is CASSPRPGHGRFAYGYTF. CDR3 nucleotides: TGTGCCAGCTCACCCCGTCCAGGTCATGGGAGGTTTGCCTATGGCTACACCTTC.

The chain is built from TRBV18 and TRBJ1-1; D gene ambiguous. The CDR3 contains 13 residues. V lost 5 bases to trimming and J lost 0 bases, with 7 bases between them. Germline CDR1 is KGHSH and CDR2 is LQKENI. In nucleotides, the CDR3 is TGTGCCAGCTCATCGGACTTGAACACTGAAGCTTTCTTT. Protein sequence: CASSSDLNTEAFF.

The chain carries TRBV5-4 and TRBJ2-3; D is unresolved. V was clipped by 0 bases and J by 2 bases, with 7 bases between them. CDR1 and CDR2 from the germline V gene are SGHNT and YYREEE (reference sequence). This CDR3 has 14 residues. CDR3 coding DNA: TGTGCCAGCAGCTTGGGAGTATTCACAGATACGCAGTATTTT. Residues: CASSLGVFTDTQYF.

The chain links TRBV6-1 to TRBJ1-6; 7 bases are a match to TRBD1. The V gene end was trimmed by 2 bases and the J gene end by 7 bases; junction bases not matched to a gene: 5. The germline V gene has CDR1 MNHNS and CDR2 SASEGT. There are 15 residues in the CDR3. This CDR3 is CASSEFRRGNSPLHF. CDR3 DNA sequence: TGTGCCAGCAGTGAATTTCGCAGGGGGAATTCACCCCTCCACTTT.

V and J are TRBV6-4 and TRBJ2-3; 7 nucleotides match TRBD1. This CDR3 has 15 amino acids. Germline V gives CDR1 MRHNA, CDR2 SNTAGT. Unmatched junction bases numbered 5, after V lost 4 bases and J lost 1 base. The CDR3 nucleotides are TGTGCCAGCAGTGCCGAGGGGGCTCGCACAGATACGCAGTATTTT. It encodes CASSAEGARTDTQYF.

The rearrangement uses TRBV13 and TRBJ1-2, with 12 bases aligning to TRBD1. V shed 7 bases, J shed 8 bases, and the junction held 17 bases outside the gene matches. The germline V gene has CDR1 PRHDT and CDR2 FYEKMQ (reference sequence). The CDR3 is 17 amino acids. The CDR3 DNA is TGTGCCAGCATCCCCTCCTTCCGGGACAGGGGGCTCGGGGGCTACACCTTC. Translation: CASIPSFRDRGLGGYTF. The full variable domain, its missing parts supplied by reference TRBV13 and TRBJ1-2, is AAGVIQSPRHLIKEKRETATLKCYPIPRHDTVYWYQQGPGQDPQFLISFYEKMQSDKGSIPDRFSAQQFSDYHSELNMSSLELGDSALYFCASIPSFRDRGLGGYTFGSGTRLTVV.

The rearrangement links TRBV19 to TRBJ1-6, with D unclear. Germline lookup yields CDR1 LNHDA and CDR2 SQIVND (reference sequence). CDR3 length: 13 amino acids. The germline V and J ends were trimmed by 4 bases and 4 bases, with 5 bases remaining between them. The CDR3 DNA reads TGTGCCAGTAGTAGTAAATATAATTCACCCCTCCACTTT. Encoded protein: CASSSKYNSPLHF.

The chain links TRBV6-4 to TRBJ1-2; TRBD1 might be the D (5 bases). V was cut by 3 bases and J by 0 bases, with 11 bases left in between. This CDR3 has 15 residues. In germline, CDR1 is MRHNA, CDR2 SNTAGT. CDR3 in amino acids: CASSDGGTSNYGYTF. The DNA for the CDR3 is TGTGCCAGCAGTGATGGGGGGACCTCTAACTATGGCTACACCTTC.

Only one count was recorded for this clone. The rearrangement uses TRBV15 and TRBJ1-5; the match to TRBD1 covers 7 bases. This CDR3 is 15 amino acids long. The germline V gene has CDR1 LNHNV and CDR2 YYDKDF (reference sequence). V gave up 3 bases and J gave up 3 bases; unmatched junction bases: 5. The CDR3 sequence: CATSSGTAPNQPQHF. In DNA, the CDR3 is TGTGCCACCAGCAGTGGGACAGCCCCCAATCAGCCCCAGCATTTT.

This chain connects TRBV6-5 to TRBJ1-4; 8 bases are a match to TRBD1. The junction had 7 bases not matched to a gene; V was cut back by 6 bases and J by 4 bases. The CDR3 is 15 residues long. Germline-derived CDR1 and CDR2 are MNHEY and SVGAGI. CDR3 sequence: CASSRGQGLNEKLFF. The DNA of the CDR3 is TGTGCCAGCAGCCGAGGACAGGGCCTTAATGAAAAACTGTTTTTT.

CDR3 region: CASSLEGRNYGYTF. CDR3 bases: TGTGCCAGCAGCTTGGAAGGCAGGAACTATGGCTACACCTTC. The chain employs TRBV5-5 and TRBJ1-2, with unresolved D. Trimming removed 0 bases at V and 2 bases at J, with 8 bases between. Germline V lookup: CDR1 SGHKS, CDR2 YYEKEE (reference sequence). The CDR3 contains 14 residues.